Included here is one T cell receptor (beta chain) sequence, with context. The data are from a study of Tregs in tolerant kidney transplant recipients. Clones were read by immunoSEQ multiplex PCR, and TCRdb kept only the in-frame ones, dropping some. The data contain around 120,000 clones, roughly 93% of them singletons. Germline V lookup: CDR1 SGDLS, CDR2 YYNGEE. This CDR3 is built from 16 residues. Trimming pared 0 bases from V and 0 bases from J, leaving 13 bases between. This TCR came from a human donor in good health. Sequencing used CD4+ T cells from blood. The chain uses TRBV9 and TRBJ2-7; D may correspond to TRBD1 or TRBD2 (5 bases each). Here the CDR3 DNA reads TGTGCCAGCAGCGTAGACGTGGGGACGAGCTCCTACGAGCAGTACTTC. Its translation is CASSVDVGTSSYEQYF.